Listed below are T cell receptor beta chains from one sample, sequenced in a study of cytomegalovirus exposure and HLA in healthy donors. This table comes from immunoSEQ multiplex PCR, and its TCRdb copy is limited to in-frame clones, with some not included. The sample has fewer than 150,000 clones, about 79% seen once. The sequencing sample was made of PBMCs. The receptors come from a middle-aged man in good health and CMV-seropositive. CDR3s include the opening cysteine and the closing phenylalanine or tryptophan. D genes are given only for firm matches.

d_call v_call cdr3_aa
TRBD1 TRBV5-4 CASSGTGGPSGNTIYF
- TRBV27 CASRISRVLNTGELFF
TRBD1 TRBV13 CASSLGQGTGYGYTF
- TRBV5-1 CASSFEGDQPQHF
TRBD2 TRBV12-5 CASGPPGTSGYYEQYF
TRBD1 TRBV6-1 CASTGTGGYLSQHF
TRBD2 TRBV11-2 CASSLGHMGSGRYEQFF
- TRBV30 CACTRRDRLAYEQYF
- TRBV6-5 CASSYSSRPDGYTF
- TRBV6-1 CASSDRSSGVGSYEQYF
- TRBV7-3 CASSLGAGGELFF
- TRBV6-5 CASTTGGGYNSPLHF
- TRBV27 CASSLTGMNTEAFF
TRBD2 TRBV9 CASSEGTSGAYEQYF
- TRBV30 CACWASGQTTSGYGYTF
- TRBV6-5 CASSYSRYYEQYF
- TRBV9 CASSLSQRPVNEVQYF
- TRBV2 CASKGDSNQPQHF
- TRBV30 CASTSGLGIKQYF
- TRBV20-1 CSARDPREQFF
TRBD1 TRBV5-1 CASSLQGGNTEAFF
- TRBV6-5 CASGDSEETQYF
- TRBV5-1 CASSLGQRSYEQYF
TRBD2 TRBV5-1 CASSFSGLASDTQYF